The 3 T cell receptor beta chains in this list originate from one sample, sequenced in a study of cytomegalovirus exposure and HLA in healthy donors. The primer mix had 60 Vbeta and 13 Jbeta primers. This table comes from immunoSEQ multiplex PCR, and its TCRdb copy is limited to in-frame clones, with some not included. The data hold approximately 73,000 clones, with roughly 60% observed a single time. Sequenced material: PBMCs. Receptors originate from a man between 25 and 39 years old in good health and CMV-seropositive.

About this clone: Other nucleotide sequences from this sample produce the same CDR3. This rearrangement joins TRBV6-4 to TRBJ2-6; 12 bases map to TRBD1. In germline, CDR1 is MRHNA, CDR2 SNTAGT. Trimming cost V 4 bases and J 3 bases; bases outside gene matches: 4. The CDR3 is made up of 17 amino acids. The CDR3 DNA reads as TGTGCCAGCAGTGTCGGGACAGGGGGCAGTGGGGCCAACGTCCTGACTTTC. Encoded protein: CASSVGTGGSGANVLTF.

This chain uses TRBV7-3 with TRBJ1-1; D call uncertain. Germline values: CDR1 SGHTA, CDR2 FQGTGA. The CDR3 spans 14 residues. The germline V and J ends were trimmed by 5 bases and 1 base, with 11 bases remaining between them. CDR3 nucleotides: TGTGCCAGCAGCCGACTCGACGGGAACACTGAAGCTTTCTTT. Encoded protein: CASSRLDGNTEAFF.

V gene TRBV7-9 combines with J gene TRBJ1-2; the D is unclear. V lost 5 bases, J lost 1 base, and 8 bases lay in between. CDR1 is SEHNR and CDR2 is FQNEAQ in the germline V gene (reference sequence). The CDR3 consists of 13 residues. The CDR3 nucleotides read TGTGCCAGCAGCGCGGATTTTAACTATGGCTACACCTTC. This gives the protein CASSADFNYGYTF.